This T cell receptor (beta chain) was sequenced during a study of T cell responses to AZD1222 COVID-19 vaccine. General study results and limits: Donors were mostly white British, more females; clonal diversity possibly underestimated. Spike-specific TCRs gained breadth and depth after people received two AZD1222 doses. Repertoires were collected only later (after the peak T cell response had occurred).

Sequenced by immunoSEQ multiplex PCR; TCRdb stores in-frame clones only, minus some. The sample carries approximately 89,000 clones, around nine tenths recorded once. With respect to this clone: Its specificity is unknown.

The origin of this receptor is an adult in good health. The sample was peripheral blood, taken on day 0 of AZD1222 vaccination.

CDR3 bases: TGTGCCAGCAGCGTAGTGTCAGACTCTGGAAACACCATATATTTT. Its translation is CASSVVSDSGNTIYF. The J gene is TRBJ1-3, the V gene TRBV9; D unclear. The CDR3 covers 15 residues. Per germline, CDR1 SGDLS and CDR2 YYNGEE. The ends were cut back, 0 bases at V and 0 bases at J, with 7 bases in the middle.